This T cell receptor (beta chain) was retrieved from a study of blood T cell repertoires in COVID-19. Germline assignment: CDR1 KGHDR and CDR2 SFDVKD. With V trimmed by 2 bases and J by 2 bases, 9 bases remained unmatched. This CDR3 is built from 17 residues. In the source study's methods: Reference gene primer amplification gave nucleated cell count estimates. Assay used: immunoSEQ multiplex PCR; TCRdb lists only in-frame clones, some missing. Clone size and V and J calls were adopted from that table, with D and trimming inferred from the DNA. Among 250,000 to 300,000 clones listed, about four fifths were seen once.

The chain links TRBV24-1 to TRBJ2-5; 8 bases are shared with TRBD1. The sequence was collected from a woman aged 55-70 years with active or convalescent COVID-19. Sequenced sample: peripheral blood. CDR3 nucleotide sequence: TGTGCCACCAGTGATTCGAAAAGTCACAGGGGGCAAGAGACCCAGTACTTC. Translated: CATSDSKSHRGQETQYF.